The TCR beta chain under discussion was sequenced for a study of OX40 agonist ivuxolimab in advanced cancers. Findings of the study overall: Antigen specificity was not determined for the expanded peripheral T cells.

Concerning this clone itself: Its antigen is as yet unknown.

Sequencing was performed with immunoSEQ multiplex PCR; in TCRdb, only in-frame clones are kept and a portion is missing. The top ten hold about 9% of the sample, which has 80,000 to 95,000 clones, about 90% seen once. The germline V and J ends were trimmed by 5 bases and 6 bases, with 17 bases remaining between them. CDR1 and CDR2 from the germline V gene are ENHRY and SYGVKD. The CDR3 consists of 15 residues. This chain links TRBV10-3 with TRBJ1-5; D is perhaps TRBD1 (6 bases). The TCR originated in an adult with an advanced solid tumor such as melanoma, head and neck, liver or kidney cancer. The sample here was CD4+ or CD8+ T cells sorted from blood, taken in a trial of the OX40 agonist ivuxolimab. In DNA, the CDR3 is TGTGCCATCAGTTCGGCAGGGGCGGAGGGTCAGCCCCAGCATTTT. It yields the protein CAISSAGAEGQPQHF.